This T cell receptor (beta chain) originates from a study of blood T cell repertoires in COVID-19. Turning to the study itself: Material from acute and convalescent COVID-19 was sourced from the United States, Italy and Spain. T cells, B-cell-depleted T cells, or PBMCs supplied cDNA or gDNA.

As handled by the study authors: Nucleated cell counts were estimated from reference gene primer amplification. Repertoires were generated with immunoSEQ multiplex PCR, while TCRdb's copy carries only in-frame clones and drops some. V, J and clone size are taken as reported in that table, and D and trimming were inferred from the DNA itself. The data show about 150,000 clones, around 84% seen once. The CDR3 covers 17 residues. From germline, CDR1 is KGHSH and CDR2 LQKENI. Trimming took 2 bases from V and 1 from J, leaving 17 bases between them. This TCR came from a human donor in a cohort sampled during active COVID-19. Sequencing was carried out using peripheral blood. This sequence joins TRBV18 and TRBJ1-2; possible D gene TRBD1, 5 bases. CDR3 sequence reads: CASSPSMGLWDNYGYTF. The CDR3 DNA reads as TGTGCCAGCTCACCAAGTATGGGACTATGGGATAACTATGGCTACACCTTC.